This TCR beta chain was identified in a study of shared clonotypes between healthy human individuals (dated by TCRdb to between 2020 and 2021). Describing the broader study: A couple of women and a few men aged 18 to 49 years were included in the cohort. Leukapheresis yielded between about 0.9 and 8.9 billion PBMCs per donor. For each donor, CD4 naive and CD4 memory were each run on three plates, CD8 naive on two plates, and CD8 memory on one plate. To increase sequencing depth and limit assay-specific biases, TCR repertoire library preparation and sequencing were carried out by different laboratories using diverse techniques. To estimate repertoire size and how much clonotype sharing occurs between individuals, the study deeply sequenced the blood TCR repertoires of several healthy adults.

Overall study results and their limits: Compared with non-shared clonotypes, clonotypes shared by all four sorted-subset donors had higher generation probabilities. Incomplete sequencing was indicated by rarefaction of sorted-subset datasets, despite the large sequencing depth. Sampling was restricted to blood, and TCR repertoires in tissues likely differ from the TCR repertoires found in blood. About 5% of naive CD4, around 3.6% of naive CD8, approximately 2.2% of memory CD4, and 0.35% to 0.5% of memory CD8 clonotypes were shared across several donors. Pairwise subsampling led to the expectation that sequencing depth would affect the degree of clonotype sharing among donors. Naive subsets generally had larger estimated clonotype richness than memory subsets. Because the study included only a small number of donors, the genetic and exposure-history diversity represented was limited.

Counted from cysteine to phenylalanine, this CDR3 has 15 amino acids. The read is trimmed to its CDR3 DNA, 45 bases read in frame from base 1. Cut back by 1 base and 1 base, the V and J ends lie 10 bases apart. Reading the germline V gene (reference sequence) gives CDR1 SEHNR and CDR2 FQNEAQ. The donors were healthy, HIV-negative adults who had no recently reported acute infections or vaccinations. Only Caucasian adults living in Nashville, Tennessee, USA were represented among the donors. CD4+ T cells were enriched by magnetic negative selection; naive cells were then positively selected on CD45RA, and the negative fraction formed the memory subset. Blood was obtained by leukapheresis, after which PBMCs were separated by Ficoll-Histopaque density gradient centrifugation and cryopreserved in liquid nitrogen vapor phase. Analytical flow cytometry was used to check the purity and quantity of each magnetically sorted T cell population. Genomic DNA was isolated from every sorted fraction and measured by UV absorbance on a Nanodrop 2000c.

As regards this clone: The antigen it binds to is not known. Per-base quality was not reported, and no clone a single base away is much larger than it.

TCR CDR3 regions were amplified from genomic DNA by multiplex PCR using the deep immunoSEQ assay. Extracted genomic DNA from each cell subset was spread evenly across all wells of several immunoSEQ 96-well plates, with each plate serving as a replicate. Each replicate PCR for sorted subsets received about 200 ng genomic DNA, equal to tens of thousands of T cell genomes. Purified libraries were measured with a Qubit 3.0 fluorometer, size-checked on a Bioanalyzer 2100, and measured again with the KAPA Library Quantification kit. Each immunoSEQ 96-well plate was sequenced on its own single-read 150-cycle Illumina NextSeq 550 flow cell. As for the authors' bioinformatics: Because the immunoSEQ output held only junctional sequences and lacked quality scores, the filtering could not match the filtering applied to full-length reads. Sequences were annotated with PyIR, a Python wrapper for IgBLAST v1.9, and V/J genes and CDR3 were assigned using IMGT germline references. Reads were removed for weak V/J assignments (E-value above 1e-6), missing CDR3, stop codons, out-of-frame junctions, or ambiguous translated residues. V3J clonotypes were defined as sequences sharing an identical inferred V gene, J gene, and CDR3 amino acid sequence. Percentage overlap between repertoires was computed as shared unique clonotypes divided by the size of the smaller repertoire. Richness of each repertoire was evaluated using RTK rarefaction, the Chao1 estimator, and Recon v2.1 estimates of unobserved clonotypes. Generation probabilities for all TCRbeta clonotypes obtained by the gDNA method from a few donors were computed using OLGA. TCRdb took over this immuneACCESS table, retaining in-frame rearrangements with V and J assigned. Such tables are incomplete; in checked studies, under half of the missing clones stem from an unresolved V gene, and the remainder is unexplained. The D gene and trimming were derived from the DNA, and the V and J assignments and clone size from that table. The sample table lists a few million clones, under 95% of them with a count of one. Of the sample, 0.3% to 0.4% falls within the top ten clones.

This receptor was obtained from a man aged 18 to 35 in good health. Some clones in this sample may be carry-over from other donors' samples. The chain uses TRBV7-9 and TRBJ1-1; the D region possibly corresponds to TRBD1 (5 bases align). Material for sequencing was naive CD4+ T cells from PBMCs. The cell subset or site label on this specimen signifies: CD45RA+ positively selected. The nucleotides are TGTGCCAGCAGCTTAGGAGTCAGGGCGAACACTGAAGCTTTCTTT. Its amino acids are CASSLGVRANTEAFF.